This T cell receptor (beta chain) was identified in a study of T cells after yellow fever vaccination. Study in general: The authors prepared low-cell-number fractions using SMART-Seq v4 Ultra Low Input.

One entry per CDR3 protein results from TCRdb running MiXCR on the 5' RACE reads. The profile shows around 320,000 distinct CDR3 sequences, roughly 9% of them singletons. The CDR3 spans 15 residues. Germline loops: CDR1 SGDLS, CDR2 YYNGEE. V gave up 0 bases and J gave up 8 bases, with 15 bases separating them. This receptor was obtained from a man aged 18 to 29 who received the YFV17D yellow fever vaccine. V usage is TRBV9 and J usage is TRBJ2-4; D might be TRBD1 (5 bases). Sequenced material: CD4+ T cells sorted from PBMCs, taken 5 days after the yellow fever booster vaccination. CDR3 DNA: TGTGCCAGCAGCGTAGATAGGGGAAGGAGTGACATTCAGTACTTC. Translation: CASSVDRGRSDIQYF. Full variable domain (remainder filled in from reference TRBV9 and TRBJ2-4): DSGVTQTPKHLITATGQRVTLRCSPRSGDLSVYWYQQSLDQGLQFLIQYYNGEERAKGNILERFSAQQFPDLHSELNLSSLELGDSALYFCASSVDRGRSDIQYFGAGTRLSVL.